These 3 T cell receptor beta chains share one sample of origin, sequenced in a study of T cell repertoires in cytomegalovirus infection. TCRdb reprocessed the reads via MiXCR and lists one record per CDR3 protein. The table shows a few hundred thousand distinct CDR3 sequences, with more than 8% occurring only once. The sequenced sample was PBMCs. These TCRs come from a human donor in good health (CMV status not recorded). Some clones in this sample may be carry-over from other donors' samples.

The CDR3 nucleotides read TGTGCCAGCAGTTACTCGCCACAGAGGAACTACGAGCAGTACTTC. Protein: CASSYSPQRNYEQYF. The chain recombines TRBV6-2 or TRBV6-3 with TRBJ2-7; no reliable D call. V lost 0 bases and J lost 3, with 12 bases in between. This CDR3 comprises 15 residues. The germline V gene has CDR1 MNHEY and CDR2 SVGEGT.

This clonotype was seen only a few times. The CDR3 bases are TGTGCCAGCAGCTTGTTAGGTTTAGTGAACACTGAAGCTTTCTTT. This translates into CASSLLGLVNTEAFF. The genes are TRBV5-6 and TRBJ1-1; D is ambiguous. The ends were cut back, 1 base at V and 0 bases at J, with 10 bases in the middle. The CDR3 extends over 15 amino acids. Germline CDR1 reads SGHDT; CDR2 reads YYEEEE.

This clonotype was recorded at least ten times. V and J are TRBV7-2 and TRBJ1-2; D ambiguous. The CDR3 extends over 14 amino acids. Germline-derived CDR1 and CDR2 are SGHTA and FQGNSA. The germline V and J ends were trimmed by 5 bases and 1 base, with 11 bases remaining between them. The CDR3 DNA follows: TGTGCCAGCAGCCCTTTAATCTATAACTATGGCTACACCTTC. Translated: CASSPLIYNYGYTF.